This T cell receptor (beta chain) was sequenced in a study of long-term antiretroviral therapy in people with HIV. Study-wide context: Of all samples, the earliest predate the 2015 immediate-ART recommendation by about a decade.

Germline trimming cut 2 bases from V and 2 bases from J; bases unmatched to any gene: 1. There are 16 residues in the CDR3. Germline-derived CDR1 and CDR2 are SGHTA and FQGTGA. With survey level as its setting, the immunoSEQ assay was v3.0. TCRdb's table, derived via immunoSEQ multiplex PCR, lists solely in-frame clones and lacks some. The table has about 24,000 clones, approximately 83% seen once. This chain links TRBV7-3 with TRBJ2-5; 14 bases map to TRBD2. The material sequenced was unsorted PBMCs, taken approximately 4.3 years after starting antiretroviral therapy. The receptor comes from a man aged 30-40 years with HIV. The CDR3 nucleotides read TGTGCCAGCAGCTTAGGACTAGCGGGGGGTCAAGAGACCCAGTACTTC. It encodes CASSLGLAGGQETQYF.